These 22 T cell receptor beta chains came from one sample sequenced in a study of blood T cell repertoires in COVID-19. Profiled with immunoSEQ multiplex PCR; TCRdb holds only in-frame clones, not every one. The sample has about 38,000 clones, roughly 84% seen once. The sample was peripheral blood. Receptors were obtained from an older man with active COVID-19.

In its sample, this clone was seen once. The V gene is TRBV5-1, the J gene TRBJ2-1; 12 bases are a match to TRBD2. The CDR3 loop spans 14 amino acids. Germline V gene lookup returns CDR1 SGHRS and CDR2 YFSETQ. V gave up 5 bases and J gave up 7 bases; unmatched junction bases: 4. The CDR3 region is CASRLAGGPNEQFF. The CDR3 DNA reads as TGCGCCAGCAGGCTAGCGGGAGGGCCAAATGAGCAGTTCTTC.

This clone was counted once. V usage is TRBV11-3 and J usage is TRBJ2-1; 10 bases map to TRBD2. The CDR3 has 23 residues. In germline, CDR1 is SGHNT, CDR2 YENEEA. V lost 0 bases, J lost 0 bases, and 20 bases stayed unmatched. CDR3 in DNA: TGTGCCAGCAGCTTAGAATGGGGGATAAGAACTAGCGGGAATGGAAGCTCCTACAATGAGCAGTTCTTC. Protein sequence: CASSLEWGIRTSGNGSSYNEQFF.

The rearrangement links TRBV2 to TRBJ2-3; 12 positions match TRBD2. The V segment lost 9 bases and the J segment 4 bases; nucleotides outside the gene matches: 8. Germline V gives CDR1 SNHLY, CDR2 FYNNEI. The CDR3 is made up of 15 amino acids. This CDR3 reads CASHLAGGRADTQYF. DNA for the CDR3: TGTGCCAGTCATCTAGCGGGGGGGCGGGCAGATACGCAGTATTTT.

The V gene is TRBV4-3, the J gene TRBJ2-5, with TRBD1 matching over 8 bases. The CDR3 totals 13 residues. Germline lookup yields CDR1 LGHNA and CDR2 YSLEER. The trim removed 4 bases at V and 7 bases at J, leaving 5 bases unmatched. CDR3 DNA: TGCGCCAGCAGCCTCGGGACAGGTGGGACCCAGTACTTC. It codes for CASSLGTGGTQYF.

The chain uses TRBV4-1 and TRBJ2-7; TRBD2 aligns across 7 bases. This CDR3 contains 13 residues. Germline V gene sequence: CDR1 MGHRA, CDR2 YSYEKL. J gave up 5 bases and V 8 bases, and 9 bases lay outside the gene matches. The CDR3 here is CASGGTSVDEQYF. The CDR3 nucleotides read TGCGCCAGCGGGGGAACTAGCGTTGACGAGCAGTACTTC.

The chain uses TRBV6-6 and TRBJ2-3, with 11 bases identical to TRBD1. The germline V gene encodes CDR1 MNHNY and CDR2 SVGAGI (reference sequence). Trimming cost V 6 bases and J 4 bases; bases outside gene matches: 6. CDR3 length: 15 residues. CDR3 amino acids: CASRLGQGVADTQYF. As DNA, the CDR3 is TGTGCCAGCAGACTGGGACAGGGGGTCGCAGATACGCAGTATTTT.

This sequence joins TRBV7-8 and TRBJ2-3, with 7 bases identical to TRBD1. The V and J ends lost 5 bases and 8 bases, in that order; junction bases with no gene match: 10. Germline assignment: CDR1 SGHVS and CDR2 FQNEAQ. The CDR3 is made up of 14 amino acids. As DNA, the CDR3 is TGTGCCAGCAGCGAACAACGGACAGGACCTACGCAGTATTTT. Translated: CASSEQRTGPTQYF.

V usage is TRBV7-9 and J usage is TRBJ1-3; D is undetermined. Germline V gene lookup returns CDR1 SEHNR and CDR2 FQNEAQ (reference sequence). CDR3 length equals 16 residues. The V and J ends lost 1 base and 2 bases respectively, with 12 bases between them. In nucleotides, the CDR3 is TGTGCCAGCAGCTTAGATACTGGAGAGGCTGGAAACACCATATATTTT. This codes for CASSLDTGEAGNTIYF.

Only one count was recorded for this clone. This chain uses TRBV29-1 with TRBJ1-5, with 8 nucleotides matching TRBD1. The CDR3 spans 19 residues. The V and J ends lost 1 base and 3 bases, in that order; junction bases with no gene match: 17. The germline V gene encodes CDR1 SQVTM and CDR2 ANQGSEA. As DNA, the CDR3 is TGCAGCGTTGAAGCGTTTCGCAGGACAGGGTGTGCGGACAATCAGCCCCAGCATTTT. Translation gives CSVEAFRRTGCADNQPQHF.

The chain employs TRBV18 and TRBJ1-2; D perhaps matches TRBD1 (6 bases). CDR3 size: 16 residues. V was clipped by 1 base and J by 3 bases, with 15 bases between them. CDR1 and CDR2 (germline): KGHSH, LQKENI. The CDR3, as DNA: TGTGCCAGCTCACCACGCGTATCGGACAGTTACTATGGCTACACCTTC. It specifies CASSPRVSDSYYGYTF.

CDR3 sequence: CASSPGTSSETQYF. The CDR3 coding sequence is TGTGCCAGCAGCCCGGGGACTAGCTCAGAGACCCAGTACTTC. V gene TRBV11-3 combines with J gene TRBJ2-5; 9 bases agree with TRBD2. Trimming took 5 bases from V and 4 from J; bases not matched to a gene: 5. There are 14 residues in the CDR3. The germline V gene encodes CDR1 SGHNT and CDR2 YENEEA.

The chain carries TRBV9 and TRBJ1-2; D not certain. This CDR3 comprises 14 residues. Looked up from germline, CDR1 is SGDLS and CDR2 is YYNGEE. Trimming took off 3 bases at V and 3 bases at J, with 12 bases between the two ends. CDR3: CASSAAGVDYGYTF. The CDR3 DNA sequence: TGTGCCAGCAGCGCCGCCGGGGTAGACTATGGCTACACCTTC.

Here the CDR3 DNA reads TGTGCCAGCAGTTTCGGACTAGCGGGACAACGTGACCCTTACAATGAGCAGTTCTTC. Residues: CASSFGLAGQRDPYNEQFF. The rearrangement uses TRBV28 and TRBJ2-1, with TRBD2 matching 12 bases. The CDR3 sequence is 19 residues long. Germline CDR1 and CDR2: MDHEN and SYDVKM. The V segment lost 3 bases and the J segment 4 bases; nucleotides outside the gene matches: 13.

This clone was found once. The rearrangement links TRBV7-6 to TRBJ2-3, with a weak D call TRBD2 (5 bases). The CDR3 is 15 amino acids. Germline CDR1 and CDR2: SGHVS and FNYEAQ. V was shortened by 1 base and J by 4 bases, with 12 bases between the two germline ends. In DNA form, the CDR3 reads TGTGCCAGCAGCTTAGGTAGTAGCGATCCAGATACGCAGTATTTT. Protein sequence: CASSLGSSDPDTQYF.

The chain couples TRBV29-1 to TRBJ1-2, with D perhaps matching TRBD1 (6 bases). The CDR3 loop spans 13 amino acids. Germline CDR1 is SQVTM and CDR2 is ANQGSEA. Trimming removed 4 bases from V and 3 bases from J, with 12 bases in between. CDR3 nucleotides: TGCAGCGTTGTAGGGGGAGACGACTATGGCTACACCTTC. Encoded protein: CSVVGGDDYGYTF.

The CDR3 coding sequence is TGTGCCATCAGGGGAGACAGGGGCGGATCACCCCTCCACTTT. Protein: CAIRGDRGGSPLHF. The chain carries TRBV10-3 and TRBJ1-6; 8 bases match TRBD1. The CDR3 has 14 amino acids. V dropped 6 bases and J dropped 10; count of bases not matched to a gene: 8. The germline CDR1 and CDR2 sequences are ENHRY and SYGVKD.

This clone was counted between two and nine times. The V and J genes are TRBV4-3 and TRBJ2-7; 8 nucleotides align to TRBD1. This CDR3 is 16 amino acids long. With 4 bases clipped from V and 1 base from J, the junction kept 9 bases outside the gene matches. Germline V CDR1 and CDR2: LGHNA, YSLEER. The CDR3 reads CASSPSRGLQSYEQYF. In nucleotides, the CDR3 is TGCGCCAGCAGCCCAAGCAGGGGGCTACAATCCTACGAGCAGTACTTC.

V and J are TRBV13 and TRBJ2-3, with 7 bases lining up with TRBD1. With 9 bases clipped from V and 2 bases from J, the junction kept 11 bases outside the gene matches. CDR3 length equals 15 residues. Germline V CDR1 and CDR2: PRHDT, FYEKMQ (reference sequence). CDR3 nucleotide sequence: TGTGCCAGTGGGTTTTTAGGACAGGCCACAGATACGCAGTATTTT. Its protein is CASGFLGQATDTQYF. The full variable domain, in which reference TRBV13 and TRBJ2-3 provide the parts outside the CDR3, is AAGVIQSPRHLIKEKRETATLKCYPIPRHDTVYWYQQGPGQDPQFLISFYEKMQSDKGSIPDRFSAQQFSDYHSELNMSSLELGDSALYFCASGFLGQATDTQYFGPGTRLTVL.

This clone was counted once. This rearrangement joins TRBV28 to TRBJ1-5, with a tentative D call TRBD1 (6 bases). This CDR3 is built from 14 residues. CDR1 MDHEN and CDR2 SYDVKM come from the germline V gene. Trimming pared 6 bases from V and 1 base from J, leaving 10 bases between. The chain's CDR3 is CASSNQGSNQPQHF. In DNA form, the CDR3 reads TGTGCCAGCAGCAATCAGGGGAGCAATCAGCCCCAGCATTTT. The full variable domain, rest sourced from reference TRBV28 and TRBJ1-5, is DVKVTQSSRYLVKRTGEKVFLECVQDMDHENMFWYRQDPGLGLRLIYFSYDVKMKEKGDIPEGYSVSREKKERFSLILESASTNQTSMYLCASSNQGSNQPQHFGDGTRLSIL.

The rearrangement links TRBV5-8 to TRBJ2-7; tentatively, D is TRBD1 (6 bases). Germline loops: CDR1 SGHTS, CDR2 YDEGEE. This CDR3 is built from 16 residues. V was cut by 3 bases and J by 2 bases, with 18 bases left in between. In DNA form, the CDR3 reads TGTGCCAGCAGCTACCTGCAGACAGGTTCGCCCTACGAGCAGTACTTC. Its protein product is CASSYLQTGSPYEQYF.

The rearrangement joins TRBV6-2 or TRBV6-3 to TRBJ2-4; 10 nucleotides match TRBD1. The CDR3 consists of 14 residues. Losses at the gene ends were 4 bases for V and 8 bases for J; bases not matched to a gene: 5. The germline V gene has CDR1 MNHEY and CDR2 SVGEGT. This chain's CDR3 is CASSSGQGIDIQYF. Here the CDR3 DNA reads TGTGCCAGCAGTTCGGGACAGGGGATTGACATTCAGTACTTC.

This rearrangement joins TRBV6-5 to TRBJ1-6; the match to TRBD1 covers 7 bases. CDR1 and CDR2 (germline): MNHEY, SVGAGI. The CDR3 runs 15 residues. The trim removed 6 bases at V and 4 bases at J, leaving 6 bases unmatched. CDR3 sequence: CASSHGTEYNSPLHF. The CDR3 coding sequence is TGTGCCAGCAGCCATGGGACAGAATATAATTCACCCCTCCACTTT.